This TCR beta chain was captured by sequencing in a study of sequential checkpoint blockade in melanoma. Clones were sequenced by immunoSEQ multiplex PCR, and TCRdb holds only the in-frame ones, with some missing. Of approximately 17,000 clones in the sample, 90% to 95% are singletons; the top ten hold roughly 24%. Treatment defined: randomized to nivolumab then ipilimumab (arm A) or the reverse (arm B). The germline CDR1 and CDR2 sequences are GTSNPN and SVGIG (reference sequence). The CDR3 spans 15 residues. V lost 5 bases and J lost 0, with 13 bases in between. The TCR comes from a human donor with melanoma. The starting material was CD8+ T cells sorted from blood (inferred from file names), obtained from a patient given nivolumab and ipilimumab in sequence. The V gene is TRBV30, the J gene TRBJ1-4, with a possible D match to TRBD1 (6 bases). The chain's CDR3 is CAWHTYRATNEKLFF. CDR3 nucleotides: TGTGCCTGGCACACATACAGGGCAACTAATGAAAAACTGTTTTTT.